This T cell receptor beta chain appears in the sequencing data of a study of T cells in Graves' hyperthyroidism and ophthalmopathy. Study-level points and caveats: Ophthalmopathy cases were set apart from stable hyperthyroidism by a 13 V-J model. Blood samples included most of the expanded thyroid clonotypes exceeding 0.001.

RNA transcripts yielded amplified TCR beta CDR3 regions. In the first-round RT-PCR of the TCR CDR3, the HTBI primer set was used. Each CDR3 protein is one row after TCRdb ran MiXCR on the multiplex PCR reads. The sample records hundreds of thousands of distinct CDR3 sequences, around 42% being singletons. As regards this clonotype: Antigen unknown.

What was sequenced was peripheral blood or thyroid tissue (not recorded which). The origin of this receptor is a woman younger than 30 with Graves' hyperthyroidism.

The CDR3 loop reads CASSHATGRWHEQYF. DNA of the CDR3: TGCGCCAGCAGCCACGCGACAGGGCGATGGCACGAGCAGTACTTC. This chain uses TRBV4-1 with TRBJ2-7; 7 nucleotides agree with TRBD1. The CDR3 spans 15 residues. Germline V gene data show CDR1 as MGHRA and CDR2 as YSYEKL. The V and J ends lost 3 bases and 5 bases, in that order; junction bases with no gene match: 10.